The present T cell receptor beta chain was sequenced within a study of blood T cells in healthy people across ages. This clonotype occurred a few times. No antigen is known for it. The use of a sample-barcoded 5' primer and a J-beta primer mix characterized a second PCR of about 7 to 12 cycles. A single record per CDR3 protein comes from TCRdb applying MiXCR to the 5' RACE reads. The data contain roughly 1,800,000 distinct CDR3 sequences, less than 50% of them singletons. In terms of origin and age, donors were healthy Caucasian individuals from Russia aged 6 to 90. Study-wide points: Long-lived donors had more naive CD4+ cells and higher diversity than aged donors. Since the PBMCs were unsorted, naive and antigen-experienced cells could not be conclusively compared.

The germline CDR1 and CDR2 sequences are SGHTA and FQGNSA. CDR3 length equals 15 residues. The V gene is TRBV7-2, the J gene TRBJ2-4, with D perhaps TRBD1 or TRBD2 (5 bases each). The J call is in doubt because the DNA end fits TRBJ2-7 better. This receptor was taken from a woman aged 40 to 55 in good health. Sequencing was performed on blood. The CDR3 region has the DNA TGTGCCAGCAGCCCGATGGAGATCACGGGGCTCGAGCAGTACTTC. Its translation: CASSPMEITGLEQYF.